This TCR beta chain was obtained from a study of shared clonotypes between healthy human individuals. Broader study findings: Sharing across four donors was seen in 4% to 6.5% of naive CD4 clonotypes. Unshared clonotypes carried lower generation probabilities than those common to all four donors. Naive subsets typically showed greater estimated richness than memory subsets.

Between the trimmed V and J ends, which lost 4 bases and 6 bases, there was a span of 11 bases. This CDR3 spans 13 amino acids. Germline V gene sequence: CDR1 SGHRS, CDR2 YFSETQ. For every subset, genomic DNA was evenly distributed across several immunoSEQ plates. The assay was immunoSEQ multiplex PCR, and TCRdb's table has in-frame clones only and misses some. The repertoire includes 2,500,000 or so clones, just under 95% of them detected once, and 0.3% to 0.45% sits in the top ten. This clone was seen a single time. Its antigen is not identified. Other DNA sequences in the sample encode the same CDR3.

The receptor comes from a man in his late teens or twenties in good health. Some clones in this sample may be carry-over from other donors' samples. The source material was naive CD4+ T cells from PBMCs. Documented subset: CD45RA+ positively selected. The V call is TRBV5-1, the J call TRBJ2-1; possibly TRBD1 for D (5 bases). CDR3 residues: CASSSQGGNEQFF. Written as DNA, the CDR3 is TGCGCCAGCAGCAGCCAGGGTGGCAATGAGCAGTTCTTC.